This TCR beta chain was obtained from a study of blood T cell repertoires in COVID-19. About the research overall: Acute and convalescent COVID-19 specimens originated in the United States, Italy and Spain. The cDNA or gDNA used as material had been derived from T cells, B-cell-depleted T cells, or PBMCs.

In the study's own analysis: Amplification from reference gene primers served as the basis for estimated nucleated cell counts. TCRdb's copy holds only in-frame clones and misses some; the assay was immunoSEQ multiplex PCR. That table is the source of V, J and clone size, and D and trimming were worked out from the DNA. The data show about 88,000 clones, 80% to 95% seen once. This clonotype originated in a man aged 18 to 35 with COVID-19, enrolled during active disease. Sequencing input: peripheral blood.

CDR3 in amino acids: CASSWGTDYEQYF. The DNA of the CDR3 is TGCGCCAGCAGCTGGGGGACAGACTACGAGCAGTACTTC. The chain carries TRBV5-1 and TRBJ2-7; 7 bases are a match to TRBD1. The V gene's germline CDR1 is SGHRS and CDR2 YFSETQ. This CDR3 region has 13 residues. The junction had 3 bases not matched to a gene; V was cut back by 3 bases and J by 3 bases.